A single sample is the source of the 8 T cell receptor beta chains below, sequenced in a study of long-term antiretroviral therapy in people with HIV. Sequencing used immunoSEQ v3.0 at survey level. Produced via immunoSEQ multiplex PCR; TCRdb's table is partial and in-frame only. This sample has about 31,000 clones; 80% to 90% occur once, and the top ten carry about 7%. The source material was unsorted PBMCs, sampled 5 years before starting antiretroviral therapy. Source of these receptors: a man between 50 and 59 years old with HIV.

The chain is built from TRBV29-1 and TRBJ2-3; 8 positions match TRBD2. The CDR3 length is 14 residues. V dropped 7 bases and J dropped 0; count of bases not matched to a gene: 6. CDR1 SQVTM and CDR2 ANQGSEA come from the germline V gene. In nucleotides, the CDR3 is TGCAGCGGGTCGGGAGGGCTAAGCACAGATACGCAGTATTTT. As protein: CSGSGGLSTDTQYF.

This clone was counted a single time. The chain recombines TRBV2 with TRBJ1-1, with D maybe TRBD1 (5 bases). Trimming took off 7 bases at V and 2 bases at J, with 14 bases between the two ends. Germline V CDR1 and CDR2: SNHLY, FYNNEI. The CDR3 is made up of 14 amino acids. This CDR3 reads CASTLERGNTEAFF. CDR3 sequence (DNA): TGTGCCAGCACCCTGGAGAGGGGAAACACTGAAGCTTTCTTT.

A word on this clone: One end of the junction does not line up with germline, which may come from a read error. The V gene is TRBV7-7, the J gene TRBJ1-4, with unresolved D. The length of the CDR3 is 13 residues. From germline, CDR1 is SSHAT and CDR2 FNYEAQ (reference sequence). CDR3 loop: CASSFSSGEKLFF. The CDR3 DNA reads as TGTGCTAGCAGCTTTTCAAGTGGTGAAAAACTGTTTTTT.

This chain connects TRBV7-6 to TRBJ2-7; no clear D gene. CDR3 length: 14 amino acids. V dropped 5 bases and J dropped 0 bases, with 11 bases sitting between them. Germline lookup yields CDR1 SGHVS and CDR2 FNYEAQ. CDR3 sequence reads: CASSPLPNSYEQYF. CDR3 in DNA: TGTGCCAGCAGCCCCCTCCCCAACTCCTACGAGCAGTACTTC.

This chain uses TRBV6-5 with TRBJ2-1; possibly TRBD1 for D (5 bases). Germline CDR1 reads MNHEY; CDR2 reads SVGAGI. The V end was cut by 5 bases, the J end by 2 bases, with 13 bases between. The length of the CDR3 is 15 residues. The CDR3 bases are TGTGCCAGCAGTCGCGAAGGGGTGCCCTACAATGAGCAGTTCTTC. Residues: CASSREGVPYNEQFF.

The CDR3 region is CASSSRAAGVMIRYF. In nucleotides, the CDR3 is TGTGCCAGCAGCAGTAGGGCAGCAGGGGTTATGATTAGGTACTTC. This chain connects TRBV11-2 to TRBJ2-4, with a tentative D call TRBD1 (6 bases). This CDR3 spans 15 amino acids. Germline V lookup: CDR1 SGHAT, CDR2 FQNNGV. Trimming stripped 5 bases from V and 15 bases from J, with 26 bases between.

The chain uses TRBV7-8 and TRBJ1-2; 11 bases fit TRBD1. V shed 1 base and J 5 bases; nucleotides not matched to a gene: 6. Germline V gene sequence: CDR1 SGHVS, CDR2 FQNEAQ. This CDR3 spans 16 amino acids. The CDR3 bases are TGTGCCAGCAGCTTAGTTGGACAGGGGGCGTTTTATGGCTACACCTTC. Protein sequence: CASSLVGQGAFYGYTF.

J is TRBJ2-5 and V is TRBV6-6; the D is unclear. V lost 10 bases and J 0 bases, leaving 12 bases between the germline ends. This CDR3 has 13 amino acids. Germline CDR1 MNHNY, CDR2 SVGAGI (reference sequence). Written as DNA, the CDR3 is TGTGCCACCAGGTCCCTTTACCAAGAGACCCAGTACTTC. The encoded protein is CATRSLYQETQYF.